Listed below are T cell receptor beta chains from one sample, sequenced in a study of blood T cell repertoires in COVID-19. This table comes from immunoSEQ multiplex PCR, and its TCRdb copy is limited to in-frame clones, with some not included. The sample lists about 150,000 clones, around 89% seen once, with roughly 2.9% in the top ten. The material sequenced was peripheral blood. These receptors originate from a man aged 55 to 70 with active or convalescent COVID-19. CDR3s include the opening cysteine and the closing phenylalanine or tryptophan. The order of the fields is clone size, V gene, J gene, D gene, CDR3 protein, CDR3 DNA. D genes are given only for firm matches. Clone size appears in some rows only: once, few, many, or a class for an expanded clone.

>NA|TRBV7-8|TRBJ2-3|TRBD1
CASSLRDRAAADTQYF
TGTGCCAGCAGCTTAAGGGACAGGGCGGCGGCAGATACGCAGTATTTT
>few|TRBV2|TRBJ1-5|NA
CASRGLNQPQHF
TGTGCCAGTAGGGGACTCAATCAGCCCCAGCATTTT
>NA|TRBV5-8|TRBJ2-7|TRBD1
CASSRGGTGALKRERYEQYF
TGTGCCAGCAGCCGGGGTGGGACAGGGGCCCTTAAGCGGGAGCGCTACGAGCAGTACTTC
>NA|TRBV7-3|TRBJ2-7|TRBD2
CASSLGIAGGHEQYF
TGTGCCAGCAGCCTCGGTATCGCGGGGGGCCACGAGCAGTACTTC
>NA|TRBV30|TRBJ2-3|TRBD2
CACLLAGSADTQYF
TGTGCCTGCCTACTAGCGGGGTCGGCAGATACGCAGTATTTT
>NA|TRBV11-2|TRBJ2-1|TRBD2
CASSLGLGGVNEQFF
TGTGCCAGCAGCTTAGGACTGGGGGGGGTCAATGAGCAGTTCTTC
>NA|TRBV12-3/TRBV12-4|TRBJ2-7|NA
CASSRQAAYEQYF
TGTGCCAGCAGTCGACAGGCCGCCTACGAGCAGTACTTC
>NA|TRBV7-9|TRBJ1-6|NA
CASSFGGYSPLHF
TGTGCCAGCAGCTTCGGGGGTTATTCACCCCTCCACTTT
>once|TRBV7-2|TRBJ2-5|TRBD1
CASSLVQGAFVETQYF
TGTGCCAGCAGCTTAGTCCAGGGGGCTTTCGTAGAGACCCAGTACTTC
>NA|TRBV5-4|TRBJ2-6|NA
CASASPPGNANVLTF
TGTGCCAGCGCGTCCCCCCCAGGGAACGCCAACGTCCTGACTTTC
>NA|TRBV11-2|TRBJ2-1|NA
CASSSHSGLGLEQFF
TGTGCCAGCAGCTCACATAGCGGTTTGGGGCTTGAGCAGTTCTTC
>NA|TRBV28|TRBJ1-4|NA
CASSLGRVREKLFF
TGTGCCAGCAGTTTAGGCAGGGTTCGTGAAAAACTGTTTTTT
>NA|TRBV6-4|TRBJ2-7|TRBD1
CASLWGLGQWSYEQYF
TGTGCCAGCCTTTGGGGGTTGGGACAGTGGTCCTACGAGCAGTACTTC
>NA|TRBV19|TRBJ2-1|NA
CASSIRGVDEQFF
TGTGCCAGTAGTATCCGGGGTGTGGATGAGCAGTTCTTC
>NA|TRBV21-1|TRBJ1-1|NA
CASSKAYSKPSHTEAFF
TGTGCCAGCAGCAAAGCGTATTCAAAGCCCTCGCACACTGAAGCTTTCTTT
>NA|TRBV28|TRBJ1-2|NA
CASSNRRQGGWGYTF
TGTGCCAGCAGTAACCGCCGCCAGGGAGGGTGGGGCTACACCTTC
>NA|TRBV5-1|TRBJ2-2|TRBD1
CASNSGTANTGELFF
TGCGCCAGCAACTCAGGGACAGCGAACACCGGGGAGCTGTTTTTT
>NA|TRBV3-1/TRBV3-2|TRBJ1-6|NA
CASSHGSGYNSPLHF
TGTGCCAGCAGCCATGGGTCAGGGTATAATTCACCCCTCCACTTT
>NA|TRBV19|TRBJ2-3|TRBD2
CASSIGGGWTDTQYF
TGTGCCAGTAGTATTGGGGGGGGTTGGACAGATACGCAGTATTTT
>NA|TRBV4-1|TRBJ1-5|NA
CASSRIQEYSNQPQHF
TGCGCCAGCAGCCGAATACAGGAATATAGCAATCAGCCCCAGCATTTT
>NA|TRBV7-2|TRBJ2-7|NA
CASSPSGSYEQYF
TGTGCCAGCAGCCCCTCAGGCTCCTACGAGCAGTACTTC
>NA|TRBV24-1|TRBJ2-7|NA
CATSDFAGTGSYEQYF
TGTGCCACCAGTGATTTTGCCGGGACTGGATCCTACGAGCAGTACTTC
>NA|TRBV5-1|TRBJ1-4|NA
CASSRQPPTTNEKLFF
TGCGCCAGCAGCCGACAGCCACCCACAACTAATGAAAAACTGTTTTTT
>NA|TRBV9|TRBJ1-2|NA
CASSFRGTGNYGYTF
TGTGCCAGCAGCTTTCGGGGGACCGGGAACTATGGCTACACCTTC
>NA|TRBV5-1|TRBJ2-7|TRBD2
CASSFRLAGGPEQYF
TGCGCCAGCAGCTTCCGACTAGCGGGAGGGCCCGAGCAGTACTTC
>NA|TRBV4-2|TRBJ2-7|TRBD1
CASSQDGSGQGDYEQYF
TGTGCCAGCAGCCAAGATGGGTCGGGACAGGGGGACTACGAGCAGTACTTC
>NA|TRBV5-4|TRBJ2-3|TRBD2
CASSSRTSPGGTDTQYF
TGTGCCAGCAGCTCACGGACTAGCCCCGGCGGAACAGATACGCAGTATTTT
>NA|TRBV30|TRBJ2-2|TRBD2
CAWTRIAGGSFTGELFF
TGTGCCTGGACCCGAATAGCGGGGGGCTCTTTCACCGGGGAGCTGTTTTTT
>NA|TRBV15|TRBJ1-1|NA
CATSRQQGYRAEAFF
TGTGCCACCAGCAGACAACAGGGTTATCGGGCTGAAGCTTTCTTT
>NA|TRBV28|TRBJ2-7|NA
CASSLGRGDIEQYF
TGTGCCAGCAGTTTAGGGAGGGGGGATATAGAGCAGTACTTC
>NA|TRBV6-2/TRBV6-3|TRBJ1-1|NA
CASSYSIGSGRRVGNTEAFF
TGTGCCAGCAGTTACTCGATTGGTTCAGGGCGAAGGGTAGGGAACACTGAAGCTTTCTTT
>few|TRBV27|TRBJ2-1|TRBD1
CASSLSRGNEQFF
TGTGCCAGCAGTTTGAGCAGGGGGAATGAGCAGTTCTTC
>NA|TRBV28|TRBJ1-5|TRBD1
CASSLSRTGNPLEDNQPQHF
TGTGCCAGCAGTTTATCCCGGACAGGAAACCCTCTTGAGGACAATCAGCCCCAGCATTTT
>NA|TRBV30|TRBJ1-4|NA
CAWRTGRVEKLFF
TGTGCCTGGAGGACGGGAAGGGTTGAAAAACTGTTTTTT
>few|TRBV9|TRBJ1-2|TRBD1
CASSGGTAHGYTF
TGTGCCAGCAGCGGCGGGACAGCCCATGGCTACACCTTC
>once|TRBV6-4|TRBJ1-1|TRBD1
CASSVEAGQGKAFF
TGTGCCAGCAGTGTCGAAGCAGGACAGGGCAAAGCTTTCTTT
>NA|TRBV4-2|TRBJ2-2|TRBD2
CASSQIAGEDTGELFF
TGTGCCAGCAGCCAAATAGCGGGAGAGGACACCGGGGAGCTGTTTTTT
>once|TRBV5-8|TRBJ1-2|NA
CASSLTGRGGNGYTF
TGTGCCAGCAGCTTGACAGGAAGAGGGGGTAATGGCTACACCTTC
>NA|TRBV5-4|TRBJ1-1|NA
CASSPGGQAGEAFF
TGTGCCAGCAGCCCTGGCGGGCAGGCCGGTGAAGCTTTCTTT
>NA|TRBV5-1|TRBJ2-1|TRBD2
CASSLARERGEQFF
TGCGCCAGCAGCTTGGCCCGTGAGCGGGGTGAGCAGTTCTTC
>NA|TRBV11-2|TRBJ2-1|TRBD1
CASRLPGTGANEQFF
TGTGCCAGCAGACTCCCCGGGACAGGGGCGAATGAGCAGTTCTTC
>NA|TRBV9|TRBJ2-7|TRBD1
CASSVGGQGAYEQYF
TGTGCCAGCAGCGTAGGAGGACAGGGGGCCTACGAGCAGTACTTC
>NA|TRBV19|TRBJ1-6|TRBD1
CASSRGPPDRPSKNANSPLHF
TGTGCCAGTAGTAGGGGTCCGCCGGACAGGCCCTCCAAGAACGCTAATTCACCCCTCCACTTT
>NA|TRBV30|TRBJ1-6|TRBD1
CAWGDREGSPLHF
TGTGCCTGGGGGGACAGGGAAGGTTCACCCCTCCACTTT
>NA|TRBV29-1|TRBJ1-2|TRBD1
CSVDRTGVDYGYTF
TGCAGCGTTGATCGGACAGGGGTAGACTATGGCTACACCTTC
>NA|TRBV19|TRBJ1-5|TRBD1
CASSQGQGRSNQPQHF
TGTGCCAGTAGTCAAGGACAGGGCCGAAGCAATCAGCCCCAGCATTTT
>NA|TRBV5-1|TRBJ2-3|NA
CASSLSGVVAATDTQYF
TGCGCCAGCAGCCTCTCCGGGGTGGTAGCGGCCACAGATACGCAGTATTTT
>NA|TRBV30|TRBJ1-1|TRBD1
CAWSILVPGQGVNTEAFF
TGTGCCTGGAGTATCCTTGTCCCGGGACAGGGTGTGAACACTGAAGCTTTCTTT
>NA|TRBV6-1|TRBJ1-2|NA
CASSDHSGSNYGYTF
TGTGCCAGCAGTGACCACTCCGGGAGTAACTATGGCTACACCTTC
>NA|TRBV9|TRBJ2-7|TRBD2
CASSESGGAWGEQYF
TGTGCCAGCAGTGAGAGCGGGGGGGCCTGGGGCGAGCAGTACTTC
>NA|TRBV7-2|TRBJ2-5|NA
CASSLAELWETQYF
TGTGCCAGCAGCTTAGCGGAGCTTTGGGAGACCCAGTACTTC
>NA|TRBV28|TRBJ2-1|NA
CASTEPGLSPRTPFF
TGTGCCAGCACCGAACCGGGACTTTCTCCTCGCACGCCGTTCTTC
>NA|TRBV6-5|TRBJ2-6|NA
CASSYTRGTGANVLTF
TGTGCCAGCAGTTATACCAGGGGAACGGGGGCCAACGTCCTGACTTTC
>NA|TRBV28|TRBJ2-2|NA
CASSFRAGELFF
TGTGCCAGCAGTTTTAGAGCGGGGGAGCTGTTTTTT
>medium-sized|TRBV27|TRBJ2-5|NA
CASSLSTVRETQYF
TGTGCCAGCAGTTTATCAACGGTACGGGAGACCCAGTACTTC
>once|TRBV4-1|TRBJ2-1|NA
CASSHSGIANEQFF
TGCGCCAGCAGCCATTCCGGGATTGCAAATGAGCAGTTCTTC
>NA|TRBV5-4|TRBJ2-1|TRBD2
CASSPTSGSTSYNEQFF
TGTGCCAGCAGCCCCACTAGCGGGAGTACCTCCTACAATGAGCAGTTCTTC
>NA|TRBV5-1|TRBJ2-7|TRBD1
CASSPRLRDSVNLHEQYF
TGCGCCAGCAGCCCCCGTTTAAGGGACAGTGTCAATCTCCACGAGCAGTACTTC